Presented here are 21 T cell receptor beta chains from one specimen sequenced in a study of blood T cell repertoires in COVID-19. Generated by immunoSEQ multiplex PCR, the TCRdb table keeps only in-frame clones and is missing some. The sample includes tens of thousands of clones, 83% seen only once; the top ten take roughly 28%. Sequencing was done on a sample of peripheral blood. All receptors derive from a woman of 80 years or more with acute or convalescent COVID-19.

The V gene is TRBV7-9, the J gene TRBJ1-2; D remains ambiguous. The V end was cut by 6 bases, the J end by 2 bases, with 13 bases between. The CDR3 covers 14 residues. Germline V gene data show CDR1 as SEHNR and CDR2 as FQNEAQ (reference sequence). CDR3 sequence reads: CASSSPGSNYGYTF. CDR3 sequence (DNA): TGTGCCAGCAGTTCCCCGGGAAGCAACTATGGCTACACCTTC.

The chain is built from TRBV24-1 and TRBJ2-1; TRBD2 matches at 9 bases. V lost 3 bases and J lost 5; bases outside the gene matches: 10. The CDR3 is 17 residues long. CDR1 is KGHDR and CDR2 is SFDVKD in the germline V gene. The CDR3 nucleotides are TGTGCCACCAGTGATGCGACCTTAGCGGGAGCCCACAATGAGCAGTTCTTC. Translating it yields CATSDATLAGAHNEQFF.

The J gene is TRBJ2-1, the V gene TRBV2; D may be TRBD2 (8 bases). This CDR3 has 16 amino acids. Germline V CDR1 and CDR2: SNHLY, FYNNEI. Trimming pared 6 bases from V and 9 bases from J, leaving 24 bases between. The DNA for the CDR3 is TGTGCCAGCAGACAGGGGACGGGTAGCGGGGTTGGTGAGCAGTTCTTC. Its protein is CASRQGTGSGVGEQFF.

Within the sample, this clone is medium-sized. The V call is TRBV24-1, the J call TRBJ1-5, with D hard to call. The V and J ends lost 7 bases and 0 bases respectively, with 9 bases between them. The CDR3 is 14 amino acids. The germline V gene has CDR1 KGHDR and CDR2 SFDVKD. CDR3: CATSATNSNQPQHF. Here the CDR3 DNA reads TGTGCCACCAGCGCCACTAATAGCAATCAGCCCCAGCATTTT.

The J gene is TRBJ1-6, the V gene TRBV30; TRBD1 aligns across 8 bases. With V trimmed by 3 bases and J by 2 bases, 9 bases remained unmatched. The CDR3 sequence is 17 residues long. Germline V lookup: CDR1 GTSNPN, CDR2 SVGIG (reference sequence). DNA of the CDR3: TGTGCCTGGAGAGGTGACAGGGGAATGACCTATAATTCACCCCTCCACTTT. It codes for CAWRGDRGMTYNSPLHF.

V usage is TRBV5-4 and J usage is TRBJ2-5; 8 bases map to TRBD2. The CDR3 has 15 residues. The J segment lost 2 bases and the V segment lost 4 bases, leaving 7 bases of the junction unmatched. The V gene's germline CDR1 is SGHNT and CDR2 YYREEE (reference sequence). CDR3 coding DNA: TGTGCCAGCAGCCCATCTAGCGGGTCGCAAGAGACCCAGTACTTC. This codes for CASSPSSGSQETQYF. Variable domain in full (rest from reference TRBV5-4 and TRBJ2-5): ETGVTQSPTHLIKTRGQQVTLRCSSQSGHNTVSWYQQALGQGPQFIFQYYREEENGRGNFPPRFSGLQFPNYSSELNVNALELDDSALYLCASSPSSGSQETQYFGPGTRLLVL.

The chain combines TRBV5-4 with TRBJ2-3; D perhaps matches TRBD2 (5 bases). Germline CDR1 is SGHNT and CDR2 is YYREEE (reference sequence). V was trimmed by 0 bases and J by 7 bases, leaving 15 bases between them. The CDR3 runs to 15 residues. CDR3 nucleotide sequence: TGTGCCAGCAGCTTGGCCGGAGGTTCGGTGTATACGCAGTATTTT. It translates to CASSLAGGSVYTQYF.

This chain uses TRBV30 with TRBJ1-1; D call uncertain. The CDR3 sequence is 15 residues long. Germline CDR1 is GTSNPN and CDR2 is SVGIG (reference sequence). Trimming took 4 bases from V and 1 from J, leaving 16 bases between them. The CDR3, as DNA: TGTGCCTGGACCGGGGTTAAGGGTCCGAACACTGAAGCTTTCTTT. This translates into CAWTGVKGPNTEAFF.

This chain joins TRBV18 and TRBJ2-7; a weak D match, TRBD2 (5 bases). Trimming left V 2 bases short and J 6 bases short, with 11 bases between. Germline lookup yields CDR1 KGHSH and CDR2 LQKENI. The CDR3 consists of 13 residues. The CDR3 sequence is CASSPLGRVEQYF. CDR3 nucleotide sequence: TGTGCCAGCTCACCATTGGGGAGAGTCGAGCAGTACTTC. Based on the CDR3 plus reference TRBV18 and TRBJ2-7, the full variable domain is NAGVMQNPRHLVRRRGQEARLRCSPMKGHSHVYWYRQLPEEGLKFMVYLQKENIIDESGMPKERFSAEFPKEGPSILRIQQVVRGDSAAYFCASSPLGRVEQYFGPGTRLTVT.

The rearrangement uses TRBV28 and TRBJ2-3; 12 bases line up with TRBD2. The V gene end was trimmed by 5 bases and the J gene end by 0 bases; junction bases not matched to a gene: 3. The CDR3 has 16 residues. Germline values: CDR1 MDHEN, CDR2 SYDVKM. This chain's CDR3 is CASSPTSGGSTDTQYF. Written as DNA, the CDR3 is TGTGCCAGCAGTCCTACTAGCGGGGGGAGCACAGATACGCAGTATTTT.

In regard to this clone: One end of the junction is discordant with germline, which a read error may explain. The chain recombines TRBV6-1 with TRBJ2-1; tentative D call: TRBD1 (6 bases). The germline CDR1 and CDR2 sequences are MNHNS and SASEGT. The CDR3 has 11 amino acids. The CDR3 here is CASSEVGHTLF. DNA for the CDR3: TGTGCCAGCAGTGAAGTGGGACACACCCTCTTC.

The rearrangement links TRBV7-2 to TRBJ1-5; perhaps TRBD1 as D (6 bases). V was pared by 0 bases and J by 4 bases, with 10 bases between. The CDR3 totals 15 residues. Germline V lookup: CDR1 SGHTA, CDR2 FQGNSA. The CDR3 bases are TGTGCCAGCAGCTTAGCGGGGACACAGAATCAGCCCCAGCATTTT. Translating it yields CASSLAGTQNQPQHF.

V gene TRBV15 combines with J gene TRBJ2-3, with 11 bases aligning to TRBD1. The V segment lost 3 bases and the J segment 3 bases; nucleotides outside the gene matches: 2. The CDR3 covers 15 residues. CDR1 is LNHNV and CDR2 is YYDKDF in the germline V gene (reference sequence). The DNA of the CDR3 is TGTGCCACCAGCAGGGGGACAGGGGGTACAGATACGCAGTATTTT. It yields the protein CATSRGTGGTDTQYF.

The V call is TRBV2, the J call TRBJ1-2; TRBD1 is a possible D gene (5 bases). The CDR3 consists of 15 residues. Trimming cost V 2 bases and J 8 bases, with 18 bases left between them. The germline V gene encodes CDR1 SNHLY and CDR2 FYNNEI. The CDR3 region has the DNA TGTGCCAGCAGTGAACAGGCTCAGGGCCCTCGGGGCTACACCTTC. Translation gives CASSEQAQGPRGYTF.

V gene TRBV18 combines with J gene TRBJ1-1, with a tentative D call TRBD1 (6 bases). The CDR3 sequence is 13 residues long. Trimming left V 2 bases short and J 4 bases short, with 8 bases between. CDR1 and CDR2 (germline): KGHSH, LQKENI. The CDR3 protein is CASSPDRTTEAFF. The CDR3, as DNA: TGTGCCAGCTCACCAGACAGGACCACTGAAGCTTTCTTT.

This clone has just a few counts. The chain recombines TRBV28 with TRBJ2-3; TRBD1 aligns across 9 bases. CDR1 MDHEN and CDR2 SYDVKM come from the germline V gene. The ends lost 6 bases at V and 0 bases at J; junction bases unmatched: 7. The CDR3 covers 16 residues. The CDR3 DNA follows: TGTGCCAGCAGGAAAGACAGGGGGATTAGCACAGATACGCAGTATTTT. Its translation: CASRKDRGISTDTQYF.

The rearrangement uses TRBV11-1 and TRBJ1-1; TRBD1 agrees at 11 bases. Germline values: CDR1 SGHAT, CDR2 FQDESV (reference sequence). The CDR3 runs 16 residues. Trimming removed 5 bases from V and 2 bases from J; junction bases left unmatched: 7. Here the CDR3 reads CASSLGQGVSNTEAFF. The CDR3 DNA sequence: TGTGCCAGCAGCCTGGGACAGGGGGTCTCTAACACTGAAGCTTTCTTT.

Concerning this clone: The identical CDR3 is also encoded by other nucleotide sequences in the sample. The chain couples TRBV28 to TRBJ2-1; D possibly corresponds to TRBD1 (6 bases). Germline lookup yields CDR1 MDHEN and CDR2 SYDVKM. This CDR3 has 14 amino acids. V lost 3 bases, J lost 4 bases, and 10 bases lay in between. As DNA, the CDR3 is TGTGCCAGCAGTTTCCGCAGGGGATACAATGAGCAGTTCTTC. Encoded protein: CASSFRRGYNEQFF.

The J gene is TRBJ2-1, the V gene TRBV29-1, with TRBD2 matching 13 bases. The V gene end was trimmed by 7 bases and the J gene end by 7 bases; junction bases not matched to a gene: 7. The CDR3 contains 14 residues. CDR1 is SQVTM and CDR2 is ANQGSEA in the germline V gene. The CDR3 region is CSARLAGGDNEQFF. Here the CDR3 DNA reads TGCAGCGCTCGACTAGCGGGAGGCGATAATGAGCAGTTCTTC.

The gene calls are TRBV7-6 and TRBJ2-1, with TRBD1 matching 10 bases. Looked up from germline, CDR1 is SGHVS and CDR2 is FNYEAQ. This CDR3 region has 15 residues. V lost 5 bases, J lost 7 bases, and 8 bases stayed unmatched. The CDR3 coding sequence is TGTGCCAGCAGCGCGGGACAGGGGTTCAGTAATGAGCAGTTCTTC. Amino acid sequence: CASSAGQGFSNEQFF.

This clone was recorded only once. The chain employs TRBV7-6 and TRBJ2-7; 7 bases line up with TRBD1. The CDR3 length is 15 residues. J gave up 5 bases and V 5 bases, and 12 bases lay outside the gene matches. Germline V CDR1 and CDR2: SGHVS, FNYEAQ. The CDR3 nucleotides read TGTGCCAGCAGCCCCGAGGGGGCGACCCCCAACGAGCAGTACTTC. It yields the protein CASSPEGATPNEQYF.